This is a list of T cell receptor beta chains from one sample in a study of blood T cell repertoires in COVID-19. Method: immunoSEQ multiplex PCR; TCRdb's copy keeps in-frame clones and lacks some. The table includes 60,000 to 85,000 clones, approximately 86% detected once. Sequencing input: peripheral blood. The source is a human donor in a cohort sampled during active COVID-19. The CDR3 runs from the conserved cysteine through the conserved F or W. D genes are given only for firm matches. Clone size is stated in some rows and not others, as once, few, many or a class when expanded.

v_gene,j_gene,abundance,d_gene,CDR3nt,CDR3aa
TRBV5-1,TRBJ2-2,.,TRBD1,TGCGCCAGCAGCACGATACAGGGGACCGGGGAGCTGTTTTTT,CASSTIQGTGELFF
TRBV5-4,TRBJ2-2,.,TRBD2,TGTGCCAGCGACGGAAGCGGGGGGCGCCTCGGCACCGGGGAGCTGTTTTTT,CASDGSGGRLGTGELFF
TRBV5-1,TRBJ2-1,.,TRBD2,TGCGCCAGCAGCTTCTATCCCCTAGCGGGAACTGACAATGAGCAGTTCTTC,CASSFYPLAGTDNEQFF
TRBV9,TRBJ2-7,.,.,TGTGCCAGCAGCGTAGCTGACGGCGGCGAGCAGTACTTC,CASSVADGGEQYF
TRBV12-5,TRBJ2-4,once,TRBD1,TGTGCTAGTGGTCCCCGGGACAGGGTTGACATTCAGTACTTC,CASGPRDRVDIQYF
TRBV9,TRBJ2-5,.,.,TGTGCCAGCAGCCACGGGAGATTCGGGGAGACCCAGTACTTC,CASSHGRFGETQYF
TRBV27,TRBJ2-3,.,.,TGTGCCAGCAGTTTATCAAGTCAGGGATCCACAGATACGCAGTATTTT,CASSLSSQGSTDTQYF
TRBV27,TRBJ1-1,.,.,TGTGCCAGCCACGGACAGCTTATGAACACTGAAGCTTTCTTT,CASHGQLMNTEAFF
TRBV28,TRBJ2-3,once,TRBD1,TGTGCCAGCAGCCCGGGGGACAGGACCGTCGATACGCAGTATTTT,CASSPGDRTVDTQYF
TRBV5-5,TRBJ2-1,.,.,TGTGCCAGCAGCTTGCGCCGGGACTCCTACAATGAGCAGTTCTTC,CASSLRRDSYNEQFF
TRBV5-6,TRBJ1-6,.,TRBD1,TGTGCCAGCAGCCGGGACAGGGGAAATTCACCCCTCCACTTT,CASSRDRGNSPLHF
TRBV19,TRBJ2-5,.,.,TGTGCCAGTAACCCCCCGGGACATCGGAAGACCCAGTACTTC,CASNPPGHRKTQYF
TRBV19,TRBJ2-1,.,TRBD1,TGTGCCAGTAGTATAGGGAGAACAGGGGTCTCCTACAATGAGCAGTTCTTC,CASSIGRTGVSYNEQFF
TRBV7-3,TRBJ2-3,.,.,TGTGCCAGCAGCCTAGGAAGAGATACGCAGTATTTT,CASSLGRDTQYF
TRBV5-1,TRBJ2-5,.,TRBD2,TGCGCCAGCAGCTTGGTTACTAGCGCTAGTGCTGAGACCCAGTACTTC,CASSLVTSASAETQYF
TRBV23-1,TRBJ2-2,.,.,TGCGCCAGCAGTCAATCCACGGGATTGAACACCGGGGAGCTGTTTTTT,CASSQSTGLNTGELFF
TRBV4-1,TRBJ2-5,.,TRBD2,TGCGCCAGCAGCCAAACTAGCGGGAGTTGGGAGACCCAGTACTTC,CASSQTSGSWETQYF
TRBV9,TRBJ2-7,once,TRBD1,TGTGCCAGCAGCGTAGCCGGACAGGGGGCTTTGTACGAGCAGTACTTC,CASSVAGQGALYEQYF
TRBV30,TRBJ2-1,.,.,TGTGCCTGGAGTGTTTCAGAAATTTACAGTGAGCAGTTCTTC,CAWSVSEIYSEQFF